These 10 T cell receptor beta chains were sequenced from one sample in a study of PD-1 blockade in classical Hodgkin lymphoma. This sample's time point: cycle 4 day 1 (C4D1), after 5 to 7 weeks of nivolumab. All the patients suffered relapse after autologous stem cell transplantation, and brentuximab vedotin exposure differed. Measured with immunoSEQ multiplex PCR; TCRdb has only the in-frame clones, and not every one. The sample includes some 22,000 clones, about 68% of them seen just once. Sample: peripheral blood mononuclear cells (PBMCs), taken before the fourth cycle of nivolumab. All receptors come from a human donor with classical Hodgkin lymphoma.

V is TRBV5-1 and J is TRBJ1-2, with no clear D. CDR1 and CDR2 (germline): SGHRS, YFSETQ. The CDR3 runs to 14 residues. V lost 0 bases and J 4 bases, leaving 10 bases between the germline ends. This chain's CDR3 is CASSLEGRSYGYTF. The DNA of the CDR3 is TGCGCCAGCAGCTTGGAAGGCAGGTCCTATGGCTACACCTTC.

This sequence joins TRBV2 and TRBJ2-4; D uncertain. Per germline, CDR1 SNHLY and CDR2 FYNNEI. The CDR3 is 17 residues long. Trimming removed 2 bases from V and 0 bases from J, with 14 bases in between. As DNA, the CDR3 is TGTGCCAGCAGTGAATGGGGTAGAACTCAAGCCAAAAACATTCAGTACTTC. Amino acid sequence: CASSEWGRTQAKNIQYF.

The chain is built from TRBV18 and TRBJ2-7; D is unresolved. CDR3 length: 13 residues. Trimming left V 2 bases short and J 1 base short, with 6 bases between. Germline-derived CDR1 and CDR2 are KGHSH and LQKENI. The CDR3 loop is CASSPKTSYEQYF. CDR3 bases: TGTGCCAGCTCACCAAAAACTTCCTACGAGCAGTACTTC.

The V and J genes are TRBV4-2 and TRBJ1-1; maybe TRBD1 (6 bases). CDR1 is LGHNA and CDR2 is YNFKEQ in the germline V gene. The CDR3 runs 15 residues. Trimming took off 0 bases at V and 1 base at J, with 9 bases between the two ends. CDR3 region: CASSQEQGWNTEAFF. In DNA form, the CDR3 reads TGTGCCAGCAGCCAAGAACAGGGATGGAACACTGAAGCTTTCTTT.

The rearrangement uses TRBV19 and TRBJ1-3; D not certain. The CDR3 is 14 amino acids. Germline CDR1 is LNHDA and CDR2 is SQIVND (reference sequence). V lost 3 bases and J 0 bases, leaving 6 bases between the germline ends. CDR3 amino acids: CASSIGLSGNTIYF. The CDR3 region has the DNA TGTGCCAGTAGTATCGGACTCTCTGGAAACACCATATATTTT.

The chain carries TRBV2 and TRBJ2-2; tentatively, D is TRBD2 (6 bases). This CDR3 comprises 15 residues. V lost 8 bases, J lost 8 bases, and 21 bases lay in between. Germline CDR1 is SNHLY and CDR2 is FYNNEI. The CDR3, as DNA: TGTGCCAGCGGTCTTACGGGAGCCGACGAGGGGGAGCTGTTTTTT. Its translation: CASGLTGADEGELFF.

This chain joins TRBV11-2 and TRBJ2-1; D not certain. The germline V gene has CDR1 SGHAT and CDR2 FQNNGV. V was clipped by 2 bases and J by 7 bases, with 12 bases between them. This CDR3 contains 14 residues. The CDR3 loop reads CASSLNPGFNEQFF. The CDR3 region has the DNA TGTGCCAGCAGCTTAAACCCCGGGTTTAATGAGCAGTTCTTC.

The chain recombines TRBV29-1 with TRBJ1-1; D perhaps matches TRBD1 (6 bases). The V end was cut by 0 bases, the J end by 10 bases, with 18 bases between. Germline loops: CDR1 SQVTM, CDR2 ANQGSEA. The CDR3 runs to 14 residues. CDR3 coding DNA: TGCAGCGTTGAAGAAGATGGGGGGCGAAGAGTAGCTTTCTTT. This sequence encodes CSVEEDGGRRVAFF.

In its sample, this clone was seen once. The rearrangement uses TRBV10-1 and TRBJ2-3; D gene uncertain. V lost 6 bases and J 1 base, leaving 8 bases between the germline ends. The CDR3 is 13 residues long. Per the germline V gene, CDR1 is WNHNN and CDR2 is SYGVQD (reference sequence). CDR3 sequence (DNA): TGCGCCAGCAGCTCCGGCGGCACAGATACGCAGTATTTT. Residues: CASSSGGTDTQYF.

The chain employs TRBV11-3 and TRBJ2-1; D gene unclear. The CDR3 extends over 15 amino acids. Germline CDR1 reads SGHNT; CDR2 reads YENEEA. Trimming cost V 0 bases and J 0 bases, with 6 bases left between them. CDR3 loop: CASSLDSSSYNEQFF. In DNA, the CDR3 is TGTGCCAGCAGCTTAGATAGTAGCTCCTACAATGAGCAGTTCTTC.